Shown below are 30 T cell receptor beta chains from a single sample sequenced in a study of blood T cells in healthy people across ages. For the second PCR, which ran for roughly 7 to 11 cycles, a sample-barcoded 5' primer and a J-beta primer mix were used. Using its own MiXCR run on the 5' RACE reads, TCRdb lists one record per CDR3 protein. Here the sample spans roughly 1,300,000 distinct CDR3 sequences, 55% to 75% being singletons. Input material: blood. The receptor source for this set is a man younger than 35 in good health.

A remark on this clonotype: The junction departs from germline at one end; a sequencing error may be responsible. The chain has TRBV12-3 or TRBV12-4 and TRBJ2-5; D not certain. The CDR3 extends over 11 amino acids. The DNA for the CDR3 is TGTGCCAGCAGTTTAGGCCCCAAGGAGCTCTTC. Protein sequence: CASSLGPKELF.

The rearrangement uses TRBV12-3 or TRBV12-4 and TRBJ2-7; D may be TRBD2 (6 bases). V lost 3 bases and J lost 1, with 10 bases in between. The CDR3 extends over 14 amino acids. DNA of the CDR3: TGTGCCAGCAGTTTCGGCGGGATGTCCTACGAGCAGTACTTC. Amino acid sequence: CASSFGGMSYEQYF.

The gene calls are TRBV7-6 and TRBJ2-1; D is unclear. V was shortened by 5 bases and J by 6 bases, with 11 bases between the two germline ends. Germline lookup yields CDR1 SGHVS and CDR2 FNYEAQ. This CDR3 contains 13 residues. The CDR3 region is CASSPAWGNEQFF. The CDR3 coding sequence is TGTGCCAGCAGCCCTGCCTGGGGCAATGAGCAGTTCTTC.

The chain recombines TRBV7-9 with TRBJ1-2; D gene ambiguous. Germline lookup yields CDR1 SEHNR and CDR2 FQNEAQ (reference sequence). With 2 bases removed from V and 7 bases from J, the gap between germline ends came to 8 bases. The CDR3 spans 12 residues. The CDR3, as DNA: TGTGCCAGCAGCTTACCGACCGGTGGCTACACCTTC. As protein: CASSLPTGGYTF.

The CDR3 DNA sequence: TGTGCCAGCAGCTTAGGGTGGGGTGGGGAATATGGCTACACCTTC. This translates into CASSLGWGGEYGYTF. The chain carries TRBV7-2 and TRBJ1-2, with no clear D. The CDR3 totals 15 residues. Between the trimmed V and J ends, which lost 1 base and 5 bases, there was a span of 14 bases. The germline V gene encodes CDR1 SGHTA and CDR2 FQGNSA.

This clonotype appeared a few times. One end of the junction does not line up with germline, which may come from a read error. The CDR3 spells CASSLEPGVNEQFF. The CDR3 DNA follows: TGTGCTAGCAGCTTAGAGCCCGGAGTCAATGAGCAGTTCTTC. The rearrangement uses TRBV7-7 and TRBJ2-1; D unclear. This CDR3 is built from 14 residues. From germline, CDR1 is SSHAT and CDR2 FNYEAQ (reference sequence). Full variable domain (rest looked up from reference TRBV7-7 and TRBJ2-1): GAGVSQSPRYKVTKRGQDVTLRCDPISSHATLYWYQQALGQGPEFLTYFNYEAQPDKSGLPSDRFSAERPEGSISTLTIQRTEQRDSAMYRCASSLEPGVNEQFFGPGTRLTVL.

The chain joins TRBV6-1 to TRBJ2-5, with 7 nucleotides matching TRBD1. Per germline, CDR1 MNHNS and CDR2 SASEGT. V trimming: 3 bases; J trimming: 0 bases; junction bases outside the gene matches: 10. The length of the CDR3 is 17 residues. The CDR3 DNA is TGTGCCAGCAGTGATCGTTTTGGGACAGTGAACCAAGAGACCCAGTACTTC. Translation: CASSDRFGTVNQETQYF.

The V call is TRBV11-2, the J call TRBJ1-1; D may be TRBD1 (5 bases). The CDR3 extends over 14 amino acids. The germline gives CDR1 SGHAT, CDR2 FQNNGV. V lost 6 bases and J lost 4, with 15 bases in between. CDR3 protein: CASSLRGGVTEAFF. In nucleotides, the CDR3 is TGTGCCAGCAGTTTGAGGGGTGGGGTCACTGAAGCTTTCTTT. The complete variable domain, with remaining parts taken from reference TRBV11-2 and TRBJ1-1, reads EAGVAQSPRYKIIEKRQSVAFWCNPISGHATLYWYQQILGQGPKLLIQFQNNGVVDDSQLPKDRFSAERLKGVDSTLKIQPAKLEDSAVYLCASSLRGGVTEAFFGQGTRLTVV.

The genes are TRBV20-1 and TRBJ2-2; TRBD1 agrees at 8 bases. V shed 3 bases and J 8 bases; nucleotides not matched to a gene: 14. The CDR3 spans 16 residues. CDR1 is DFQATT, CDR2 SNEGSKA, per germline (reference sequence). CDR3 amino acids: CSARPIKQGVSGELFF. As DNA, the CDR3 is TGCAGTGCTAGGCCAATAAAACAGGGGGTGTCAGGGGAGCTGTTTTTT.

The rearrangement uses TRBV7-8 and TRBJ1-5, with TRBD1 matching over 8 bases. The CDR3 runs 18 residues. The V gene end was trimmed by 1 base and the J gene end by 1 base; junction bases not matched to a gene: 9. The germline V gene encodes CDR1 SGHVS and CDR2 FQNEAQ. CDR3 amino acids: CASSLVRQGMSSNQPQHF. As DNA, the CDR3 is TGTGCCAGCAGCTTAGTAAGACAGGGGATGTCGAGCAATCAGCCCCAGCATTTT. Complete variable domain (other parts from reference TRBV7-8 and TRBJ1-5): GAGVSQSPRYKVAKRGQDVALRCDPISGHVSLFWYQQALGQGPEFLTYFQNEAQLDKSGLPSDRFFAERPEGSVSTLKIQRTQQEDSAVYLCASSLVRQGMSSNQPQHFGDGTRLSIL.

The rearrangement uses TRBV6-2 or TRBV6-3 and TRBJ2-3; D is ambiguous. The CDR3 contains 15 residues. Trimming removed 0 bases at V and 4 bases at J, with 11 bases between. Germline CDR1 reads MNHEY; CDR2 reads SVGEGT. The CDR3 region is CASSYSASGPDTQYF. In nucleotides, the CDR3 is TGTGCCAGCAGTTACTCGGCAAGTGGTCCAGATACGCAGTATTTT.

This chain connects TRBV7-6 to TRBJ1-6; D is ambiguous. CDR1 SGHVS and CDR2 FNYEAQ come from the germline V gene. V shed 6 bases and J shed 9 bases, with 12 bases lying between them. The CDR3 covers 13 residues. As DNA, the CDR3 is TGTGCCAGCAGGGCCAGATTCATTTCACCCCTCCACTTT. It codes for CASRARFISPLHF.

CDR3 nucleotide sequence: TGTGCCAGCAGGACACCGGGACTCCTCACAGATACGCAGTATTTT. Protein product: CASRTPGLLTDTQYF. This rearrangement joins TRBV6-2 or TRBV6-3 to TRBJ2-3; weak D call: TRBD2 (6 bases). This CDR3 contains 15 residues. Between the trimmed V and J ends, which lost 6 bases and 2 bases, there was a span of 15 bases. Germline values: CDR1 MNHEY, CDR2 SVGEGT.

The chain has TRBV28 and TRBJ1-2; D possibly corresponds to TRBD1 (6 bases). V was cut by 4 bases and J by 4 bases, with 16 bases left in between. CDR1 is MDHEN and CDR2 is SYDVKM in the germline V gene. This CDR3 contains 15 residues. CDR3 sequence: CASSYPTGQTYGYTF. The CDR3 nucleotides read TGTGCCAGCAGTTATCCCACCGGACAGACCTATGGCTACACCTTC.

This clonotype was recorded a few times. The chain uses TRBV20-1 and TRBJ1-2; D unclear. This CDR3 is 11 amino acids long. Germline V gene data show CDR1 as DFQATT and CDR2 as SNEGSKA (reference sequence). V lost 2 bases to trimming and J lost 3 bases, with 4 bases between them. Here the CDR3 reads CSARQDYGYTF. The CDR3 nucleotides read TGCAGTGCTAGACAGGACTATGGCTACACCTTC.

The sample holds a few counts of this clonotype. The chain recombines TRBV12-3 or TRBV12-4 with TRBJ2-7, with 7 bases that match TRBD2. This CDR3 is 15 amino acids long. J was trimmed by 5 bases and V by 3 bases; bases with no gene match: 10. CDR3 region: CASSFSGGSLNEQYF. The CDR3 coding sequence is TGTGCCAGCAGTTTTAGCGGCGGGAGCCTCAACGAGCAGTACTTC.

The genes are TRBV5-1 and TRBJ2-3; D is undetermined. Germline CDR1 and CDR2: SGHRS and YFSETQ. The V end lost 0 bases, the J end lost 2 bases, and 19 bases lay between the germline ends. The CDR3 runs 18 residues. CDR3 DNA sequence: TGCGCCAGCAGCTTGGTTACCCCAGGACGCATTTCCACAGATACGCAGTATTTT. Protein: CASSLVTPGRISTDTQYF.

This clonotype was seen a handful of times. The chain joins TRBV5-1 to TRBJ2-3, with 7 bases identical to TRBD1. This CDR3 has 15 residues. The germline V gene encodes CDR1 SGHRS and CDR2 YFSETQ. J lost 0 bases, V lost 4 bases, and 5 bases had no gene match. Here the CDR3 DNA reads TGCGCCAGCAGCAGAGGGACAGCTAGCACAGATACGCAGTATTTT. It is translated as CASSRGTASTDTQYF. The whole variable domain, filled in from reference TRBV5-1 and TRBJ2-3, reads KAGVTQTPRYLIKTRGQQVTLSCSPISGHRSVSWYQQTPGQGLQFLFEYFSETQRNKGNFPGRFSGRQFSNSRSEMNVSTLELGDSALYLCASSRGTASTDTQYFGPGTRLTVL.

CDR3 DNA sequence: TGCAGCGTTGTCCGGGACAGGGGGCTGGAGGTAAATGAGCAGTTCTTC. This translates into CSVVRDRGLEVNEQFF. V usage is TRBV29-1 and J usage is TRBJ2-1; the match to TRBD1 covers 12 bases. Trimming removed 4 bases from V and 7 bases from J; junction bases left unmatched: 11. The length of the CDR3 is 16 residues. CDR1 is SQVTM and CDR2 is ANQGSEA in the germline V gene.

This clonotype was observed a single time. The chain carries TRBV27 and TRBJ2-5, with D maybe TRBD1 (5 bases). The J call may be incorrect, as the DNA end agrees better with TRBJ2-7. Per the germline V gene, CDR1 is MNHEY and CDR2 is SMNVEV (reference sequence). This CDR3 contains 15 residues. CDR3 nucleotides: TGTGCCAGCAGTTTATATGCTGCAGGGAATGGCGAGCAGTACTTC. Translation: CASSLYAAGNGEQYF.

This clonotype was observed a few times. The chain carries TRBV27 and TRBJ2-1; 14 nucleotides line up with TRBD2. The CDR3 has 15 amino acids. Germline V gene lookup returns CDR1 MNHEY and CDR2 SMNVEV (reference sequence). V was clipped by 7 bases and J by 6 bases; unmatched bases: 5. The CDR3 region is CASTPGTSGSNEQFF. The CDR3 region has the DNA TGTGCCAGCACTCCAGGGACTAGCGGGAGCAATGAGCAGTTCTTC.

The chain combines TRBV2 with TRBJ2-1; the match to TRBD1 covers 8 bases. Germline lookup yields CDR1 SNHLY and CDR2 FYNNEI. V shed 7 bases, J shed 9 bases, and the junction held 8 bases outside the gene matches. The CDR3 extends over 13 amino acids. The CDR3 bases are TGTGCCAGCAAAAGGGGACAGGTCCTTGAGCAGTTCTTC. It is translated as CASKRGQVLEQFF.

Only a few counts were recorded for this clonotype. This CDR3 reads CSARNTDSYEQYF. In DNA form, the CDR3 reads TGCAGTGCTAGAAACACCGACTCCTACGAGCAGTACTTC. The rearrangement uses TRBV20-1 and TRBJ2-7; D remains unclear. The ends were cut back, 2 bases at V and 0 bases at J, with 8 bases in the middle. CDR1 and CDR2 (germline): DFQATT, SNEGSKA (reference sequence). This CDR3 has 13 residues.

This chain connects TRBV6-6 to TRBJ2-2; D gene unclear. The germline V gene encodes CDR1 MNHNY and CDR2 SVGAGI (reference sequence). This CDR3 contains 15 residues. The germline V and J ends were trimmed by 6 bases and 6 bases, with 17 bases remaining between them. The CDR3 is CASRTEDPLPGELFF. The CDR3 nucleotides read TGTGCCAGCAGAACTGAGGACCCATTGCCCGGGGAGCTGTTTTTT.

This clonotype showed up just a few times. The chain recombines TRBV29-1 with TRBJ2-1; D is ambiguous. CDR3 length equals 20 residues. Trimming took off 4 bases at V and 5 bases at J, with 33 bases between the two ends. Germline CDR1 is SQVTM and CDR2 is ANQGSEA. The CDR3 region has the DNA TGCAGCGTTGTAGGGTTTTCGTGGCCTGCACACTCCCAAACCCACAATGAGCAGTTCTTC. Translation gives CSVVGFSWPAHSQTHNEQFF.

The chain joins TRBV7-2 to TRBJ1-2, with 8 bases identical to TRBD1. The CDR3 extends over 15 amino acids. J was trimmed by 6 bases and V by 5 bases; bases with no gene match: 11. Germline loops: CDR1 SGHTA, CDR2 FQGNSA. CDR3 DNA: TGTGCCAGCAGCCTCGACGCGGACAGGGTAGATGGCTACACCTTC. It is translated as CASSLDADRVDGYTF.

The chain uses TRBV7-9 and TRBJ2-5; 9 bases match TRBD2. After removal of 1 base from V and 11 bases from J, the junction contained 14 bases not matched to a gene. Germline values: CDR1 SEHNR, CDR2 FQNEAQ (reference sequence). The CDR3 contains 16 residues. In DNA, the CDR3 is TGTGCCAGCAGCTTAGAGACGAGCGGGAGGCCGTGGGAGCAGTACTTC. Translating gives CASSLETSGRPWEQYF. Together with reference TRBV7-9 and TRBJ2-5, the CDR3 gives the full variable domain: DTGVSQNPRHKITKRGQNVTFRCDPISEHNRLYWYRQTLGQGPEFLTYFQNEAQLEKSRLLSDRFSAERPKGSFSTLEIQRTEQGDSAMYLCASSLETSGRPWEQYFGPGTRLLVL.

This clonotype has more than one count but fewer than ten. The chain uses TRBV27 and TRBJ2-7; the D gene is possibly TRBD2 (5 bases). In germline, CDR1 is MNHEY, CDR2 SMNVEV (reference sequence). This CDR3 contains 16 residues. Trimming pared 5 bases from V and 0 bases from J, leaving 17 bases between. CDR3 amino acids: CASSTLPGRSSYEQYF. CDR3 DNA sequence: TGTGCCAGCAGTACCCTCCCGGGAAGGAGCTCCTACGAGCAGTACTTC.

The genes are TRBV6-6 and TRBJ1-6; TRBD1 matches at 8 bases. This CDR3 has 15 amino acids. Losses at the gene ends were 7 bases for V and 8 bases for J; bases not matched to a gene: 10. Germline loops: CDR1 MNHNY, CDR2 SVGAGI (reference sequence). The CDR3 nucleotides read TGTGCCAGCACCCTACCTGGGACAGGTCATTCACCCCTCCACTTT. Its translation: CASTLPGTGHSPLHF.

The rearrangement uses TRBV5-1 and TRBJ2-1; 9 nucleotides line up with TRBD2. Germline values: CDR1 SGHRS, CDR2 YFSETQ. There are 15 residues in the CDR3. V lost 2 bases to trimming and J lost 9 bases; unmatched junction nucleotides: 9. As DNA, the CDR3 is TGCGCCAGCAGCTTTATCCTAGCGGGACGCAGTGAGCAGTTCTTC. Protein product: CASSFILAGRSEQFF.